The entry below gives a single T cell receptor (beta chain) sequence along with its context. The antigen remains unidentified. The germline V gene has CDR1 GTSNPN and CDR2 SVGIG (reference sequence). V lost 0 bases and J lost 2, with 11 bases in between. The CDR3 extends over 14 amino acids. The data belong to a study of shared clonotypes between healthy human individuals. Findings and limits, study-wide: Expectations were that clonotype sharing among donors would be affected by sequencing depth. Compared with clonotypes that all four donors shared, non-shared clonotypes had lower generation probabilities.

Measured with immunoSEQ multiplex PCR; TCRdb has only the in-frame clones, and not every one. The data contain approximately 1,000,000 clones, roughly 80% of them singletons. The J gene is TRBJ2-7, the V gene TRBV30, with D possibly TRBD2 on 5 matching bases. Sequenced input: memory CD4+ T cells from PBMCs. Sample subset: CD45RA-negative fraction. The TCR sequence derives from a man aged 18 to 30 in good health. Some clones in this sample may be carry-over from other donors' samples. The CDR3 coding sequence is TGTGCCTGGAGTGTGGGTAGCGCGACCTACGAGCAGTACTTC. As protein: CAWSVGSATYEQYF.